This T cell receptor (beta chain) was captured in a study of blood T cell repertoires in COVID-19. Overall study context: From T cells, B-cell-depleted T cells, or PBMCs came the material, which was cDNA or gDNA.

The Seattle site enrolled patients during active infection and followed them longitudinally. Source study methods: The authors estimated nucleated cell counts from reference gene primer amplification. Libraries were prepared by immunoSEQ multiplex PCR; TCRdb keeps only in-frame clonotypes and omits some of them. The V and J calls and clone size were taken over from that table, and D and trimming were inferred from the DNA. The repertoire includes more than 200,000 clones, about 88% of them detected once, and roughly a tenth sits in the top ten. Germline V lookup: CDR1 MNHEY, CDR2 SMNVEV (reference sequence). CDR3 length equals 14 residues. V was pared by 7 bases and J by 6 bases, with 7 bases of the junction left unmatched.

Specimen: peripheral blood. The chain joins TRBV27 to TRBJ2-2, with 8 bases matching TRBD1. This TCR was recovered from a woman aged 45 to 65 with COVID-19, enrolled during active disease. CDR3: CASTHRGKAGELFF. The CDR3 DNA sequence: TGTGCCAGCACTCACAGGGGGAAGGCCGGGGAGCTGTTTTTT.